This T cell receptor beta chain originates from a study of beta chain features in type 1 diabetes. Study-level points and caveats: Patients with Type 1 diabetes showed moderately but significantly shorter TCRB CDR3s in all four CD4+ subsets.

CDR3 length equals 16 residues. Germline lookup yields CDR1 ENHRY and CDR2 SYGVKD. Trimming took off 3 bases at V and 0 bases at J, with 14 bases between the two ends. The isolated RNA, all of it, was reverse transcribed, so expressed TCRB transcripts were what got sequenced. Profiling relied on immunoSEQ multiplex PCR, and the TCRdb table lists in-frame clones only, not all of them. This sample has around 650,000 clones; roughly 12% occur once, and the top ten carry more than 0.09%. Concerning this clone: Its specificity is unknown.

This TCR was sampled from a man between 25 and 39 years old with type 1 diabetes. The chain joins TRBV10-3 to TRBJ1-2, with unresolved D. The material sequenced was naive CD4+ T cells from blood. The CDR3 nucleotides read TGTGCCATCAGTGATAGATGGCCCTCTGCTAACTATGGCTACACCTTC. It codes for CAISDRWPSANYGYTF.